A selection of T cell receptor beta chains follows, all from one sample in a study of cytomegalovirus exposure and HLA in healthy donors. Profiling relied on immunoSEQ multiplex PCR, and the TCRdb table lists in-frame clones only, not all of them. The sample consists of 150,000 to 200,000 clones, about 83% of them appearing once. Sequencing used PBMCs. All receptors derive from a woman aged 18-35 years in good health and CMV-seronegative. Both conserved end residues are trimmed from each CDR3. Fields, in order: V gene, J gene, CDR3 protein.

TRBV5-1	TRBJ1-1	ASSFGGSNTEAF
TRBV6-5	TRBJ1-1	ASTDSFMNTEAF
TRBV12-5	TRBJ2-2	ASGLVLGLERINTGELF
TRBV4-1	TRBJ1-2	ASSEAADREGYT
TRBV19	TRBJ1-5	ASSIGTGLLQPQH
TRBV2	TRBJ2-7	ASSEHFYEQY
TRBV6-5	TRBJ2-3	ASSQGRGWADTQY
TRBV6-5	TRBJ2-1	ASTQDSYSYNEQF
TRBV2	TRBJ2-7	ASSDTYEQY
TRBV6-7	TRBJ1-4	ASTSVRGEGEKLF
TRBV11-2	TRBJ2-7	ASSPDTYEQY
TRBV18	TRBJ1-2	ASSPPSGTGNGYT
TRBV18	TRBJ1-5	ASSPPSTVNQPQH
TRBV5-1	TRBJ2-1	ASSSRTSGAYNEQF
TRBV27	TRBJ2-5	ATAGTSGRTAQY
TRBV5-4	TRBJ1-1	ASSSRTGPEAF
TRBV7-9	TRBJ1-5	ASSSIPGQGLSSNQPQH
TRBV2	TRBJ1-2	ASSDTDSLRNYGYT
TRBV15	TRBJ2-7	ATSRERTGKVDYEQY
TRBV5-4	TRBJ1-3	ASSLGTEDSGNTIY
TRBV5-5	TRBJ1-2	ASSLIVGQAYGYT
TRBV7-2	TRBJ1-2	AIPHTTGTANYGYT
TRBV27	TRBJ2-1	AIKPPGLAGAGEQF